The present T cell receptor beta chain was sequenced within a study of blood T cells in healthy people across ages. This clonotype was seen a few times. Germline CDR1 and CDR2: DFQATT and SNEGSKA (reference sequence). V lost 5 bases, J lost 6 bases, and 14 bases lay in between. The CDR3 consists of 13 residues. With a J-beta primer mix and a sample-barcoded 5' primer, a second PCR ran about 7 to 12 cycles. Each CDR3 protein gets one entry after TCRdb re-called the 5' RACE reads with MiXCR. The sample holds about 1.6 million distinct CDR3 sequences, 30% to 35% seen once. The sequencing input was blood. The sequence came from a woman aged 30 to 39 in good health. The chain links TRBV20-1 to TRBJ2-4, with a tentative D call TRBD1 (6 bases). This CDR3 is CSAGGRVVNIQYF. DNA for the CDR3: TGCAGTGCTGGGGGCAGGGTGGTAAACATTCAGTACTTC.